This TCR beta chain was captured in a study of CXCR3-negative and CXCR3-positive naive CD8 T cells. General observations from the study: TRB CDR3 properties served as the basis for inferring TCR strength, and surface CD5 was comparable between naive subsets. Both naive subsets showed comparably high diversity, and memory CD8+ cells showed much lower diversity.

This CDR3 is 15 amino acids long. CDR1 and CDR2 from the germline V gene are MNHEY and SVGAGI. UMI-tagged TRB cDNA libraries were built via 5' RACE. Each CDR3 protein gets one entry in TCRdb, which reprocessed the 5' RACE reads and gives no DNA. The sample totals approximately 56,000 distinct CDR3 sequences. For this clonotype: No antigen is known for it.

Every subset of CD8+ T cells was sorted in triplicate at 300,000 cells each. A CD45RO-CCR7+CD27+CD95- profile was what naive CD8+ T cells displayed. This clonotype was obtained from a human donor in good health. Some clones in this sample may be carry-over from other donors' samples. The sample consisted of naive CXCR3- CD8+ T cells from blood. This sample's subset: CD45RO-CCR7+CD27+CD95- naive CD8+ T cells lacking CXCR3 (TNR3-). The rearrangement uses TRBV6-5 and TRBJ2-7. The CDR3 loop reads CASSYSLRPSYEQYF.